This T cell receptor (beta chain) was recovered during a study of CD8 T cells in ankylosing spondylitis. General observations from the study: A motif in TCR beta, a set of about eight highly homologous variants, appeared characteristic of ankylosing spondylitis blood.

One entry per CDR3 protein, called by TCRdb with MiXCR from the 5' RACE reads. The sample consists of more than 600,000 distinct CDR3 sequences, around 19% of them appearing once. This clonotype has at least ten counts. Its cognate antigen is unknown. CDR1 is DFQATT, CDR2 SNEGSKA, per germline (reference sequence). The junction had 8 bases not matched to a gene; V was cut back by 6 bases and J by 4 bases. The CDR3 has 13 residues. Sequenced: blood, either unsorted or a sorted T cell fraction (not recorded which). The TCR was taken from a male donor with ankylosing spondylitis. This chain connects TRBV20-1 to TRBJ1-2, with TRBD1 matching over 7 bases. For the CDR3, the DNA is TGCAGTGCCTATGACAGGGTCCGCTATGGCTACACCTTC. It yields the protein CSAYDRVRYGYTF.